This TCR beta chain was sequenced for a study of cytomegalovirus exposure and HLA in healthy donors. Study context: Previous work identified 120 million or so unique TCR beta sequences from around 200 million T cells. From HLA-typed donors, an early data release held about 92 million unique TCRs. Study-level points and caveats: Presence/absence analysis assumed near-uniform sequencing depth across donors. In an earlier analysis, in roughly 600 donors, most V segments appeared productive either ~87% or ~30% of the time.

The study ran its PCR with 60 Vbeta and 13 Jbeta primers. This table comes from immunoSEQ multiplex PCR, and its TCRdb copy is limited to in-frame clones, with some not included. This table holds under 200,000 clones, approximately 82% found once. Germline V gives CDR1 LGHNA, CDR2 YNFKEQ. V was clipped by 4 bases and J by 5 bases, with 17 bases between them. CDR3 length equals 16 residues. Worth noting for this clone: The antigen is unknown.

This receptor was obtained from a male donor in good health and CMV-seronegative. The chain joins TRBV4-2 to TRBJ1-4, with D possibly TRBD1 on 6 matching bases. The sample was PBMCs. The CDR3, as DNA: TGTGCCAGCAGCCGAAAACCGGGACAAGCAAATGAAAAACTGTTTTTT. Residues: CASSRKPGQANEKLFF.